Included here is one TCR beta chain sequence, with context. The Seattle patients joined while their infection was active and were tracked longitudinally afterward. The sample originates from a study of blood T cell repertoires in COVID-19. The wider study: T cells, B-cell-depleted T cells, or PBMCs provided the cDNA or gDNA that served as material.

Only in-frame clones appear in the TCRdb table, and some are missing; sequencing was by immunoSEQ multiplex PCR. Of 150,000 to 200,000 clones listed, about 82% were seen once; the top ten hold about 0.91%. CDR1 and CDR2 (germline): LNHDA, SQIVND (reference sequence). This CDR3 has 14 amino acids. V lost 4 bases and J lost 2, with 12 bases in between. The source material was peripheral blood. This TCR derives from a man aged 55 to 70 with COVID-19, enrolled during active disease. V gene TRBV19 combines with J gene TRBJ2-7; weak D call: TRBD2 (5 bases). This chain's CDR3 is CASSRVSGAYEQYF. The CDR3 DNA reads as TGTGCCAGTAGTAGGGTTTCCGGGGCCTACGAGCAGTACTTC.